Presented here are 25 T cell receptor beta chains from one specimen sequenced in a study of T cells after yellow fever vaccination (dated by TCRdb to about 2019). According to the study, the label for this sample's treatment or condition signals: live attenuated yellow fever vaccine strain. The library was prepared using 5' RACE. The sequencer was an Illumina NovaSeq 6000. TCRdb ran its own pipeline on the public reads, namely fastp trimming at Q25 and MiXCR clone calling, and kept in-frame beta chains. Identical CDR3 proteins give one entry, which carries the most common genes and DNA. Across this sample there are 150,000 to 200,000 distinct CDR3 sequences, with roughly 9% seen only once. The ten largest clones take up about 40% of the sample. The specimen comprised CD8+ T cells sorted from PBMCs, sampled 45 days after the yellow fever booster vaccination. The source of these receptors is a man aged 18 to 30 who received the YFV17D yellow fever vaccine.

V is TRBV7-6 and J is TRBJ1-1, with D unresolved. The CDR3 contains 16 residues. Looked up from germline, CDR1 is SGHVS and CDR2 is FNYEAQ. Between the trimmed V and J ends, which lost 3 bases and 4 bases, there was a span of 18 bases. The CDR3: CASSLEVGPKATEAFF. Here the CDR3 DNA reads TGTGCCAGCAGCTTGGAAGTCGGCCCCAAGGCCACTGAAGCTTTCTTT. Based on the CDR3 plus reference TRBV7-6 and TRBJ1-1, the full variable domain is GAGVSQSPRYKVTKRGQDVALRCDPISGHVSLYWYRQALGQGPEFLTYFNYEAQQDKSGLPNDRFSAERPEGSISTLTIQRTEQRDSAMYRCASSLEVGPKATEAFFGQGTRLTVV.

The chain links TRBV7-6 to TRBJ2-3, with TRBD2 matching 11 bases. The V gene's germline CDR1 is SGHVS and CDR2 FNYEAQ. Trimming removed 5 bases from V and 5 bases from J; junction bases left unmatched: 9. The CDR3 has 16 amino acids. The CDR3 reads CASSLPGGTSGDTQYF. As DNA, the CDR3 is TGTGCCAGCAGCCTTCCTGGCGGGACTAGCGGAGATACGCAGTATTTT.

This chain's CDR3 is CAISEPRDPWETQYF. CDR3 in DNA: TGTGCCATCAGTGAGCCCCGTGACCCCTGGGAGACCCAGTACTTC. This chain uses TRBV10-3 with TRBJ2-5; no definite D call. V was cut by 2 bases and J by 5 bases, with 15 bases left in between. In germline, CDR1 is ENHRY, CDR2 SYGVKD. This CDR3 has 15 amino acids.

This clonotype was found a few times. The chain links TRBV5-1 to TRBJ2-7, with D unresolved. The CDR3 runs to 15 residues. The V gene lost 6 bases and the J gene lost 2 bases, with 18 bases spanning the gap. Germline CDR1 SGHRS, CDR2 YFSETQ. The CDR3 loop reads CASKSPPSLAYEQYV. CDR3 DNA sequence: TGCGCCAGCAAATCGCCCCCGAGCCTAGCCTACGAGCAGTACGTC.

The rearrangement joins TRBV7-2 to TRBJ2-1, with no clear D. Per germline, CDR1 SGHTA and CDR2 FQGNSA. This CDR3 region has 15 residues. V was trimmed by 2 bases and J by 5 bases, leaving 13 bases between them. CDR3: CASSLFGNSHNEQFF. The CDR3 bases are TGTGCCAGCAGCTTATTTGGTAATTCCCACAATGAGCAGTTCTTC.

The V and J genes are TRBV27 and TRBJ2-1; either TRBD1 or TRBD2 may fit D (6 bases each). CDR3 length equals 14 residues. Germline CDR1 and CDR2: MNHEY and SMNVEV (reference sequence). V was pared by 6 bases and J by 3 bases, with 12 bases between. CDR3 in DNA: TGTGCCAGCAGGTTAGGGGGGAACTACAATGAGCAGTTCTTC. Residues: CASRLGGNYNEQFF.

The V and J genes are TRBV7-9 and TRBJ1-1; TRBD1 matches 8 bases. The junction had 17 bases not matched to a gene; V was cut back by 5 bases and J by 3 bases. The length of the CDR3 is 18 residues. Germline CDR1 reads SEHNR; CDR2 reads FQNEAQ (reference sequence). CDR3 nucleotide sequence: TGTGCCAGCAGCCCACATCGAGGGACAGGCCTTTCTCACACTGAAGCTTTCTTT. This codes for CASSPHRGTGLSHTEAFF.

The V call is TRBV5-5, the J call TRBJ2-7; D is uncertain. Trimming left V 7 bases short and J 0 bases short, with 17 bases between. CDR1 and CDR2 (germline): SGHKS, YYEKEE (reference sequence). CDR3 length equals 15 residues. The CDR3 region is CASVPQADRSYEQYF. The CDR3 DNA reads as TGTGCCAGCGTCCCGCAGGCTGATCGCTCCTACGAGCAGTACTTC.

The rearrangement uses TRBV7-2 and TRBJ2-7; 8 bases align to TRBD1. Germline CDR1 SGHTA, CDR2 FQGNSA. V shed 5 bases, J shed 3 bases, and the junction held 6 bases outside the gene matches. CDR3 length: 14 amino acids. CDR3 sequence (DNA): TGTGCCAGCAGCCCAGACAGGGGTAGCTACGAGCAGTACGTC. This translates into CASSPDRGSYEQYV.

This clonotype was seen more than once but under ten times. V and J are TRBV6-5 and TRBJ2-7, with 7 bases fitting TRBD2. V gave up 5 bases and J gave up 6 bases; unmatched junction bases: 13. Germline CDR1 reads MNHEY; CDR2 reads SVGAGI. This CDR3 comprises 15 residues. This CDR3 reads CASSPGIRTGGEQYV. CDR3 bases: TGTGCCAGCAGTCCCGGGATCCGAACGGGGGGCGAGCAGTACGTC.

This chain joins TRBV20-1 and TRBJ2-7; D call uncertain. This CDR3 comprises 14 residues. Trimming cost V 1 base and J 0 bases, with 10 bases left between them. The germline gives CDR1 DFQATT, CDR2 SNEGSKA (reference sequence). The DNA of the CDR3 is TGCAGTGCTAGAGGAACCCGTCGCTCCTACGAGCAGTACGTC. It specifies CSARGTRRSYEQYV.

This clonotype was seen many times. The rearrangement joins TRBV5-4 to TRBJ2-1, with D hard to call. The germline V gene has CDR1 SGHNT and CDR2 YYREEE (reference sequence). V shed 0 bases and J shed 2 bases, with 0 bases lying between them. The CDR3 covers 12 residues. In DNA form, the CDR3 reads TGTGCCAGCAGCTTGGCCTACAATGAGCAGTTCTTC. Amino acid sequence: CASSLAYNEQFF.

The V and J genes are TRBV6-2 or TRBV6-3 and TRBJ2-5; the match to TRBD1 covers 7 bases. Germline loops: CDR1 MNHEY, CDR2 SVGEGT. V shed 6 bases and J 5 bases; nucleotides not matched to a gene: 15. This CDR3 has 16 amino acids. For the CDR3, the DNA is TGTGCCAGCAGCCTAGGGGACAGAAGGCAGGCGGAGACCCAGTACTTC. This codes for CASSLGDRRQAETQYF.

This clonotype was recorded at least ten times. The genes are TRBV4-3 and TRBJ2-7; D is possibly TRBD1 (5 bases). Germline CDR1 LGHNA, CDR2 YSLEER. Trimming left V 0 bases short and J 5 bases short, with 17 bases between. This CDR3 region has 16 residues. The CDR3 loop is CASSQDIGTGLNEQYV. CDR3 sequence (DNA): TGCGCCAGCAGCCAAGATATCGGCACAGGTCTCAACGAGCAGTACGTC.

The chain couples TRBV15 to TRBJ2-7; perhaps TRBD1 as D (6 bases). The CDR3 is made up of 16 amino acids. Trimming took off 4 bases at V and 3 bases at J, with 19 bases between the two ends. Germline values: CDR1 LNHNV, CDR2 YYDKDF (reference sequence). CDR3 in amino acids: CATSTDRVDRSYEQYF. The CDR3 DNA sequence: TGTGCCACCAGCACGGATAGAGTAGACAGGAGCTACGAGCAGTACTTC.

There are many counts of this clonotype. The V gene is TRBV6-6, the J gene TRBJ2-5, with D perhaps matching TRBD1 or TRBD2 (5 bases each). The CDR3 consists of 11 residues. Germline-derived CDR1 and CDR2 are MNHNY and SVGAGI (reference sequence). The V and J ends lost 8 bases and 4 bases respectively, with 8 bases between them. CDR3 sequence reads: CASGTGETQYF. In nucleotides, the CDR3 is TGTGCCAGCGGGACGGGAGAGACCCAGTACTTC.

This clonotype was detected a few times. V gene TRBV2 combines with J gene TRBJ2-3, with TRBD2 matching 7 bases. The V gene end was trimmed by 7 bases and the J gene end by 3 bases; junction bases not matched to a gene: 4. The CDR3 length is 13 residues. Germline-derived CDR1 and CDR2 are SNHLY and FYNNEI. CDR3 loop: CASKWRGTDTQYF. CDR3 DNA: TGTGCCAGCAAATGGCGGGGGACAGATACGCAGTATTTT.

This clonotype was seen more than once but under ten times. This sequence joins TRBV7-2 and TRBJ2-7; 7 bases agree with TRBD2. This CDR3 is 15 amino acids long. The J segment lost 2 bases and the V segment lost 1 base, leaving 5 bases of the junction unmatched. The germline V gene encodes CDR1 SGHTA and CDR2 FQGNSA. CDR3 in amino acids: CASSLVSSGTYEQYF. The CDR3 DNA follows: TGTGCCAGCAGCTTAGTGTCTAGCGGAACCTACGAGCAGTACTTC.

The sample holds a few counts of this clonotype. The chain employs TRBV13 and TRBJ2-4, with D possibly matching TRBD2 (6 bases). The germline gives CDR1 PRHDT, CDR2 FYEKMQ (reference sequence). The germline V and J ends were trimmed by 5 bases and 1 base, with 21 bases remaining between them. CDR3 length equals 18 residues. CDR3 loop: CASSPVGARSGAKNIQYF. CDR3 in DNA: TGTGCCAGCAGCCCAGTCGGTGCCCGAAGCGGGGCCAAAAACATTCAGTACTTC.

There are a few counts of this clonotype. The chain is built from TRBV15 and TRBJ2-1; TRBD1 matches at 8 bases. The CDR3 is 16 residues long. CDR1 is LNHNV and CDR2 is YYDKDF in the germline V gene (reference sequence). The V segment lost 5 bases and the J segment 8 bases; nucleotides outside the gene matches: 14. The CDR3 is CATSGYGQGVNHEQFF. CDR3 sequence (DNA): TGTGCCACCAGCGGATACGGACAGGGTGTAAATCATGAGCAGTTCTTC.

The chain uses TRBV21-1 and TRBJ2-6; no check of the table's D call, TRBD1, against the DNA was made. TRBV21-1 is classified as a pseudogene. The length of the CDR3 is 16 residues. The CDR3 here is CASKSTGRSGANVLTF. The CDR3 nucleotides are TGTGCCAGCAAGTCGACAGGCCGCTCTGGGGCCAACGTCCTGACTTTC.

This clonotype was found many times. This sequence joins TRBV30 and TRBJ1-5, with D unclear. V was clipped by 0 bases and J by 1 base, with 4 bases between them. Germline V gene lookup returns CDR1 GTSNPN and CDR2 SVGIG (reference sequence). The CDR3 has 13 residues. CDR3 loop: CAWSVASNQPQHF. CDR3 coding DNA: TGTGCCTGGAGTGTAGCCAGCAATCAGCCCCAGCATTTT.

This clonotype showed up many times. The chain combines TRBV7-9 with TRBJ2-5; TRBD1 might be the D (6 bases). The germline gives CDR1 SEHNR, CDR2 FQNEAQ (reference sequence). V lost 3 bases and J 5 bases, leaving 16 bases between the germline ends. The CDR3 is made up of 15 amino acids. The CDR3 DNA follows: TGTGCCAGCAGCTTGCCAGGGGAGACCTCGGAGACCCAGTACTTC. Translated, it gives CASSLPGETSETQYF.

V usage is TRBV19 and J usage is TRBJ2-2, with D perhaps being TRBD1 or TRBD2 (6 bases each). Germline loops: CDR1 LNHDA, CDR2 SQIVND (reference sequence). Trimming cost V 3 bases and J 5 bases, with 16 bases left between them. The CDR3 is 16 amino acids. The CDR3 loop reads CASSIWAGEDTGELFF. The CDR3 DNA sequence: TGTGCCAGTAGTATCTGGGCAGGGGAGGATACCGGGGAGCTGTTTTTT.

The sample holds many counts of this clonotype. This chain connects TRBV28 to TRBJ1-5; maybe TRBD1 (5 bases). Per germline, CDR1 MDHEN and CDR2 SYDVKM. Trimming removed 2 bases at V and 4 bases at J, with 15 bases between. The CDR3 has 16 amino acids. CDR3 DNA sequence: TGTGCCAGCAGTTTAGGGCAGGGATCTGCGAATCAGCCCCAGCATTTT. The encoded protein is CASSLGQGSANQPQHF.